This entry features one T cell receptor (beta chain) sequence. These data originate in a study of blood T cells in healthy people across ages. Study in general: When template switching was applied, about one barcoded beta molecule was captured per two T cells.

Through a sample-barcoded 5' primer and a J-beta primer mix, a second PCR was run for about 6 to 11 cycles. MiXCR was run by TCRdb on the 5' RACE reads, yielding one entry per CDR3 protein. The sample carries about 730,000 distinct CDR3 sequences, roughly 41% recorded once. Sequencing used blood. The receptor comes from a woman aged 60 to 75 in good health.

CDR3: CASSLGLAGRVDGTDTQYF. The CDR3 region has the DNA TGTGCCAGCAGTTTAGGTCTAGCCGGACGGGTTGACGGCACAGATACGCAGTATTTT. The chain carries TRBV12-3 or TRBV12-4 and TRBJ2-3; a weak D match, TRBD2 (5 bases). This CDR3 comprises 19 residues. V was pared by 1 base and J by 1 base, with 21 bases between.